What follows is one TCR beta chain and its context. Its matching antigen is unknown. This record comes from a study of cytotoxic CD8 clonotypes in ibrutinib-treated CLL. For the study at large: Results showed roughly 24 partial and 2 complete responses; following median 68 months, 14 remained remitted, about 12 advanced. Across samples, productive templates numbered more than 200,000 and productive rearrangements reached approximately 100,000 on average. Points from the study as a whole: Baseline clonality was higher than in age-matched healthy donors and moved in step with circulating CD8+ T-cell counts.

CDR1 is LNHNV, CDR2 YYDKDF, per germline (reference sequence). CDR3 length: 12 amino acids. Trimming stripped 3 bases from V and 8 bases from J, with 10 bases between. Only in-frame clones appear in the TCRdb table, and some are missing; sequencing was by immunoSEQ multiplex PCR. This sample has more than 200,000 clones, with 70% found just once. Sequences were derived from PBMCs, sampled after 24 months of ibrutinib treatment. The receptor was isolated from a human donor with chronic lymphocytic leukemia. The rearrangement links TRBV15 to TRBJ1-2, with no clear D. The chain's CDR3 is CATSSATSGYTF. The CDR3 nucleotides are TGTGCCACCAGCAGCGCGACCTCCGGCTACACCTTC.